What follows are 23 T cell receptor beta chains derived from one specimen sequenced in a study of glioma-infiltrating T cells. TCR alpha and beta CDR3 regions were amplified from RNA using iRepertoire nested multiplex PCR. TCRdb analysed the multiplex PCR reads with MiXCR anew, one entry per CDR3 protein. The repertoire holds approximately 93,000 distinct CDR3 sequences, with about 40% as singletons. Sequenced: glioma tissue, nonneoplastic brain tissue, or PBMCs (not recorded which). These receptors came from a human donor with low-grade glioma or glioblastoma, undergoing nonglioma brain surgery, or in good health (not recorded which).

This clonotype occurred many times. The chain carries TRBV20-1 and TRBJ2-2; the match to TRBD1 covers 7 bases. CDR3 size: 15 residues. The germline V gene encodes CDR1 DFQATT and CDR2 SNEGSKA (reference sequence). J was trimmed by 5 bases and V by 0 bases; bases with no gene match: 6. The CDR3 DNA sequence: TGCAGTGCTAGAGAACAGGGGTGGTTAACCGGGGAGCTGTTTTTT. Residues: CSAREQGWLTGELFF.

This clonotype was observed many times. The DNA for the CDR3 is TGTGCCAGCAGCTTGGAAATGATCACCGGGGAGCTGTTTTTT. Amino acids: CASSLEMITGELFF. This chain uses TRBV5-5 with TRBJ2-2; D is undetermined. Trimming took 0 bases from V and 4 from J, leaving 7 bases between them. From germline, CDR1 is SGHKS and CDR2 YYEKEE (reference sequence). The CDR3 spans 14 residues.

This clonotype was picked up many times. The J gene is TRBJ2-5, the V gene TRBV29-1; TRBD1 matches at 10 bases. V shed 6 bases, J shed 5 bases, and the junction held 9 bases outside the gene matches. This CDR3 comprises 14 residues. The germline V gene has CDR1 SQVTM and CDR2 ANQGSEA. The CDR3, as DNA: TGCAGCGTAGAAACTGACAGGGGGCTGGAGACCCAGTACTTC. Translating gives CSVETDRGLETQYF.

The table lists this clonotype with many counts. The CDR3: CAISESFANTEAFF. In nucleotides, the CDR3 is TGTGCCATCAGTGAGTCTTTTGCGAACACTGAAGCTTTCTTT. This rearrangement joins TRBV10-3 to TRBJ1-1; D remains unclear. Trimming removed 0 bases at V and 1 base at J, with 6 bases between. CDR3 length: 14 residues. CDR1 ENHRY and CDR2 SYGVKD come from the germline V gene.

This clonotype was seen ten or more times. The genes are TRBV20-1 and TRBJ2-5; D may be TRBD1 (5 bases). V was cut by 5 bases and J by 4 bases, with 11 bases left in between. Germline-derived CDR1 and CDR2 are DFQATT and SNEGSKA (reference sequence). The CDR3 has 12 residues. The CDR3 nucleotides read TGCAGTGCTCCCAACCAGGGAGAGACCCAGTACTTC. The encoded protein is CSAPNQGETQYF.

At least ten counts were recorded for this clonotype. The chain employs TRBV4-1 and TRBJ2-3, with D uncertain. Looked up from germline, CDR1 is MGHRA and CDR2 is YSYEKL. The CDR3 has 13 amino acids. V lost 4 bases, J lost 2 bases, and 7 bases lay in between. In DNA form, the CDR3 reads TGCGCCAGCAGCCTGGCGCTCACAGATACGCAGTATTTT. It encodes CASSLALTDTQYF.

This clonotype was seen at least ten times. The chain combines TRBV5-6 with TRBJ2-1; 7 positions agree with TRBD2. Germline loops: CDR1 SGHDT, CDR2 YYEEEE. The CDR3 extends over 17 amino acids. With V trimmed by 3 bases and J by 9 bases, 18 bases remained unmatched. The CDR3 here is CASSSFGQRDSHGEQFF. The CDR3 nucleotides read TGTGCCAGCAGCTCCTTTGGCCAGCGGGATTCCCACGGTGAGCAGTTCTTC.

Ten or more counts support this clonotype. This chain connects TRBV6-1 to TRBJ2-7; 7 bases are shared with TRBD1. V trimming: 5 bases; J trimming: 4 bases; junction bases outside the gene matches: 5. CDR3 length equals 13 residues. From germline, CDR1 is MNHNS and CDR2 SASEGT. The CDR3 reads CASSRQGPYEQYF. The CDR3 nucleotides are TGTGCCAGCAGTAGACAGGGTCCATACGAGCAGTACTTC.

Worth noting for this clonotype: Its ends do not fully match the called genes, so a read error is possible. The V and J genes are TRBV2 and TRBJ2-2; the D gene is possibly TRBD2 (5 bases). Germline lookup yields CDR1 SNHLY and CDR2 FYNNEI. The CDR3 runs 16 residues. The CDR3, as DNA: TGTGCTAGCACTGAAGGTGGAACTCGAAACACCGGGGAGCTGTGTTTT. Translation gives CASTEGGTRNTGELCF.

In its sample, this clonotype was seen many times. The chain carries TRBV20-1 and TRBJ1-6; 7 bases agree with TRBD1. Germline V CDR1 and CDR2: DFQATT, SNEGSKA (reference sequence). The CDR3 length is 16 residues. V was pared by 3 bases and J by 5 bases, with 10 bases of the junction left unmatched. Here the CDR3 reads CSARLKQGSNNSPLHF. CDR3 DNA: TGCAGTGCTAGGCTGAAACAGGGGAGCAATAATTCACCCCTCCACTTT.

This clonotype has at least ten counts. The rearrangement links TRBV19 to TRBJ1-1; D remains ambiguous. V lost 3 bases, J lost 5 bases, and 10 bases lay in between. This CDR3 region has 13 residues. Germline lookup yields CDR1 LNHDA and CDR2 SQIVND (reference sequence). Here the CDR3 reads CASSMLVGTEAFF. CDR3 DNA: TGTGCCAGTAGTATGTTGGTGGGAACTGAAGCTTTCTTT. The whole variable domain, filled in from reference TRBV19 and TRBJ1-1, reads DGGITQSPKYLFRKEGQNVTLSCEQNLNHDAMYWYRQDPGQGLRLIYYSQIVNDFQKGDIAEGYSVSREKKESFPLTVTSAQKNPTAFYLCASSMLVGTEAFFGQGTRLTVV.

This clonotype has just one count. The CDR3 DNA is TGTGCCAGCAGTTTCGGTGGGAGTTCCTATGGCTACACCTTC. This encodes CASSFGGSSYGYTF. The chain is built from TRBV27 and TRBJ1-2; D unclear. Trimming cost V 3 bases and J 4 bases, with 12 bases left between them. The CDR3 runs 14 residues. The germline V gene encodes CDR1 MNHEY and CDR2 SMNVEV (reference sequence).

Turning to this clonotype: The germline gene is not matched at one end of the junction; a read error may be the cause. The chain uses TRBV4-1 and TRBJ2-1; D possibly corresponds to TRBD2 (7 bases). CDR3 length: 14 residues. CDR1 MGHRA and CDR2 YSYEKL come from the germline V gene. CDR3 amino acids: CPSSQGGGSNAQVF. The CDR3 DNA sequence: TGCCCCAGCAGCCAAGGGGGGGGATCAAATGCGCAGGTCTTC.

With regard to this clonotype: Lacking the conserved final phenylalanine or tryptophan, this CDR3 likely reflects a read error. The chain is built from TRBV20-1 and TRBJ2-2; 9 bases are a match to TRBD1. In germline, CDR1 is DFQATT, CDR2 SNEGSKA (reference sequence). CDR3 size: 16 residues. V gave up 5 bases and J gave up 5 bases; unmatched junction bases: 12. The CDR3: CSAWNPGQGETGELFL. CDR3 coding DNA: TGCAGTGCTTGGAATCCGGGACAGGGCGAAACCGGGGAGCTGTTTCTT.

This clonotype came up many times. The CDR3, as DNA: TGTGCCAGCAGTACCGGGGTAGTTTTTCCCTACGAGCAGTACTTC. As protein: CASSTGVVFPYEQYF. V gene TRBV12-3 or TRBV12-4 combines with J gene TRBJ2-7; D perhaps matches TRBD2 (5 bases). Trimming took off 5 bases at V and 2 bases at J, with 16 bases between the two ends. The CDR3 totals 15 residues.

Concerning this clonotype itself: The junction and the germline gene differ at one end; a read error may be behind it. The rearrangement joins TRBV20-1 to TRBJ2-1; TRBD1 matches 8 bases. Germline values: CDR1 DFQATT, CDR2 SNEGSKA (reference sequence). CDR3 length: 15 amino acids. The CDR3 is CSAPSPGQADNEQLF. CDR3 nucleotides: TGCAGTGCCCCGTCCCCGGGACAGGCCGACAATGAGCAGCTCTTC.

This clonotype was counted at least ten times. The CDR3, as DNA: TGTGCCAGCAGCCCATGGGGGACATCAACCTACGAGCAGTACTTC. Translating it yields CASSPWGTSTYEQYF. The V gene is TRBV7-8, the J gene TRBJ2-7; TRBD1 is a possible D gene (6 bases). CDR3 length equals 15 residues. CDR1 and CDR2 from the germline V gene are SGHVS and FQNEAQ. The V gene lost 5 bases and the J gene lost 2 bases, with 16 bases spanning the gap.

This clonotype was counted at least ten times. The V gene is TRBV10-3, the J gene TRBJ1-1, with TRBD1 identical over 7 bases. With 5 bases clipped from V and 5 bases from J, the junction kept 14 bases outside the gene matches. Germline CDR1 ENHRY, CDR2 SYGVKD. The CDR3 loop spans 16 amino acids. In nucleotides, the CDR3 is TGTGCCATCAGTAAAGAACAGGGGACGGTTAGTACTGAAGCTTTCTTT. Encoded protein: CAISKEQGTVSTEAFF.

This clonotype was recorded many times. CDR3 DNA: TGTGCCAGCAGCGAATTCAGGGGGTGGGAGCAGTTCTTC. This gives the protein CASSEFRGWEQFF. This rearrangement joins TRBV7-7 to TRBJ2-1; 7 nucleotides align to TRBD1. The CDR3 spans 13 residues. Germline V gives CDR1 SSHAT, CDR2 FNYEAQ (reference sequence). V trimming: 5 bases; J trimming: 10 bases; junction bases outside the gene matches: 8.

The chain links TRBV14 to TRBJ2-2; D is undetermined. With 1 base removed from V and 4 bases from J, the gap between germline ends came to 7 bases. CDR3 length: 14 amino acids. Per the germline V gene, CDR1 is SGHDN and CDR2 is FVKESK. CDR3 in amino acids: CASSQGGFTGELFF. CDR3 bases: TGTGCCAGCAGCCAAGGCGGTTTCACCGGGGAGCTGTTTTTT.

In this sample, this clonotype turned up once. The junction differs from germline at one of its ends, possibly a read error. The V call is TRBV7-9, the J call TRBJ2-1; maybe TRBD1 (5 bases). CDR1 and CDR2 (germline): SEHNR, FQNEAQ (reference sequence). The CDR3 has 14 residues. The CDR3 spells CANSLTVGHNEQFF. The CDR3 nucleotides read TGTGCCAACAGCTTAACGGTGGGGCACAATGAGCAGTTCTTC.

In its sample, this clonotype was seen many times. J is TRBJ2-1 and V is TRBV4-2, with a weak D call TRBD2 (5 bases). Trimming shortened V by 1 base and J by 0 bases, and 7 bases separated the two germline ends. The CDR3 runs to 15 residues. Per germline, CDR1 LGHNA and CDR2 YNFKEQ. CDR3 bases: TGTGCCAGCAGCCAAGTTGGAGGCTCCTACAATGAGCAGTTCTTC. Translating gives CASSQVGGSYNEQFF.

This clonotype was recorded many times. The CDR3 DNA sequence: TGCGCCAGCAGCTTAAAAACAGGGGGACTATACAATGAGCAGTTCTTC. Its translation is CASSLKTGGLYNEQFF. The chain carries TRBV5-1 and TRBJ2-1; TRBD1 is a possible D gene (8 bases). CDR3 size: 16 residues. V lost 2 bases and J 4 bases, leaving 16 bases between the germline ends. The germline V gene has CDR1 SGHRS and CDR2 YFSETQ.